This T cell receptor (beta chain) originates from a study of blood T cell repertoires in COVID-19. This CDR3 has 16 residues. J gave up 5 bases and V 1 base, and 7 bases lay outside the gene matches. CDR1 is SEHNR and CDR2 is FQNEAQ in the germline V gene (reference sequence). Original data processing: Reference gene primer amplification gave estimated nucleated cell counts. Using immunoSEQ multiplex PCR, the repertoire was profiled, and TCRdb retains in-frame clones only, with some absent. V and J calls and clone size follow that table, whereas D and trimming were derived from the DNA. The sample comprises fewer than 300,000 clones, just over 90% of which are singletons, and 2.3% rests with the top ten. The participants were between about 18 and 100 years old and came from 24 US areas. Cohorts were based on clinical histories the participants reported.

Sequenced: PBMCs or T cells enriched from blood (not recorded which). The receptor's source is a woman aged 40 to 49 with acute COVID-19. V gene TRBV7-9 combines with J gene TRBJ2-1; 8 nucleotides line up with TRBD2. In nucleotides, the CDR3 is TGTGCCAGCAGCTTAGGTCTCGGGAGGGCACACAATGAGCAGTTCTTC. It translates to CASSLGLGRAHNEQFF.